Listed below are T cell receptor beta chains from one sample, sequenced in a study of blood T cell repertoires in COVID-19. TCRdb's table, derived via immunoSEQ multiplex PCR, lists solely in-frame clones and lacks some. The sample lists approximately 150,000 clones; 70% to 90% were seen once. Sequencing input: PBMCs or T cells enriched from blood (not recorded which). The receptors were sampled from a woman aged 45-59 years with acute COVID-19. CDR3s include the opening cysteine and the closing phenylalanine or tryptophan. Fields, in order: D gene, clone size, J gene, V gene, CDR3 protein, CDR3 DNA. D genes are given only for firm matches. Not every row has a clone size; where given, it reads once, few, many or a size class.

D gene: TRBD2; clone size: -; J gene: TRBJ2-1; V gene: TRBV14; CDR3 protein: CASSQVLGGRDEQFF; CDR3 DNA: TGTGCCAGCAGCCAAGTTTTGGGGGGGAGGGATGAGCAGTTCTTC
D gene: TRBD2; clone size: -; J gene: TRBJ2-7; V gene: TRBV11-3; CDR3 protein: CASSSRTSGDFNYEQYF; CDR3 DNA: TGTGCCAGCAGCTCGCGGACTAGCGGGGACTTCAACTACGAGCAGTACTTC
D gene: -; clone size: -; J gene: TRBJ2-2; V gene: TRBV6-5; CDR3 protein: CASSYNQNTGELFF; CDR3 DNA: TGTGCCAGCAGTTACAATCAGAACACCGGGGAGCTGTTTTTT
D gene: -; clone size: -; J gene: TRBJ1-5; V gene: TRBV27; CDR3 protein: CASSRKGVGGNQPQHF; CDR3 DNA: TGTGCCAGCAGCCGGAAGGGGGTTGGGGGCAATCAGCCCCAGCATTTT
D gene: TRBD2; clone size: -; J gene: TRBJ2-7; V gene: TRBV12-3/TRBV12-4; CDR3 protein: CASSFTSGYEQYF; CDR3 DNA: TGTGCCAGCAGTTTCACTAGCGGCTACGAGCAGTACTTC
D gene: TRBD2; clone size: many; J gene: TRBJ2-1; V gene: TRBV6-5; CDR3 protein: CASSRAGGPYNEQFF; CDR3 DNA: TGTGCCAGCAGCAGGGCGGGAGGGCCGTACAATGAGCAGTTCTTC
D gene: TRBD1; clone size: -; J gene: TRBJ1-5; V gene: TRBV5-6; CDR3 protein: CASSLQGAGNQPQHF; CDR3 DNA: TGTGCCAGCAGCTTGCAGGGGGCAGGCAATCAGCCCCAGCATTTT
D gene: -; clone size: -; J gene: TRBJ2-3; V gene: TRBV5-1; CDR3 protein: CASSLAGTDTQYF; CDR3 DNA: TGCGCCAGCAGCTTGGCCGGGACAGATACGCAGTATTTT
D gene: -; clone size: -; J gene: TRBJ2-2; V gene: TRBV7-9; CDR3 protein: CASSLATNTGELFF; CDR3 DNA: TGTGCCAGCAGCTTAGCAACTAACACCGGGGAGCTGTTTTTT
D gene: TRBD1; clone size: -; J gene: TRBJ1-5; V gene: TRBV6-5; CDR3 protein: CASKSGTGVAPQHF; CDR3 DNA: TGTGCCAGCAAGTCCGGGACAGGGGTGGCGCCCCAGCATTTT
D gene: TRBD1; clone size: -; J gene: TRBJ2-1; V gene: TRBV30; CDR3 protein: CAWSLGTGGLDEQFF; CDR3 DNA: TGTGCCTGGAGTTTGGGGACAGGGGGCCTGGATGAGCAGTTCTTC
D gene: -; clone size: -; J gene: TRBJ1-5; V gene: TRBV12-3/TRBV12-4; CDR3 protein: CASSQGSQPQHF; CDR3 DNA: TGTGCCAGCAGTCAGGGGAGTCAGCCCCAGCATTTT
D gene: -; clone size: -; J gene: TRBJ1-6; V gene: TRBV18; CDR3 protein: CASSPRQARPSPLHF; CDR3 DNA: TGTGCCAGCTCACCACGTCAGGCAAGACCTTCACCCCTCCACTTT
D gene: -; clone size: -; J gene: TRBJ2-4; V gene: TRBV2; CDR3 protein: CASTIAKNIQYF; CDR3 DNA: TGTGCCAGCACAATAGCCAAAAACATTCAGTACTTC
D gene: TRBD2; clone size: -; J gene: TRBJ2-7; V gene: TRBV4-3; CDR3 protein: CASSQGLAGTYEQYF; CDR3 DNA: TGCGCCAGCAGCCAAGGACTAGCGGGTACCTACGAGCAGTACTTC